This T cell receptor beta chain was recovered during a study of cytomegalovirus exposure and HLA in healthy donors. Study-wide context: Approximately 85 million unique TCRs from HLA-typed donors made up an early data release.

The CDR3 runs 15 residues. Trimming removed 2 bases from V and 2 bases from J, with 13 bases in between. Per the germline V gene, CDR1 is MDHEN and CDR2 is SYDVKM. Amplification used 60 Vbeta primers and 13 Jbeta primers. Clones were read by immunoSEQ multiplex PCR, and TCRdb kept only the in-frame ones, dropping some. The table lists under 200,000 clones, about 80% of them singletons. A remark on this clone: The antigen is not known.

Whole-study results and caveats: Immune exposure information available was restricted to CMV serostatus. Trimming of TCR beta V- and J-genes showed a link, identified in a later analysis, to a missense DCLRE1C variant.

The J gene is TRBJ2-7, the V gene TRBV28, with D possibly TRBD2 on 7 matching bases. Sequencing input: PBMCs. The TCR was taken from a woman in her forties or fifties in good health and CMV-seronegative. CDR3 bases: TGTGCCAGCAGTTTAGGGGGGGCGTTCGCCTACGAGCAGTACTTC. Its protein product is CASSLGGAFAYEQYF. The full variable domain, in which reference TRBV28 and TRBJ2-7 provide the parts outside the CDR3, is DVKVTQSSRYLVKRTGEKVFLECVQDMDHENMFWYRQDPGLGLRLIYFSYDVKMKEKGDIPEGYSVSREKKERFSLILESASTNQTSMYLCASSLGGAFAYEQYFGPGTRLTVT.